Shown below are 11 T cell receptor beta chains from a single sample sequenced in a study of graft-versus-host responses after intestinal transplantation. Graft material was processed, releasing intraepithelial and lamina propria lymphocytes. Data came from immunoSEQ multiplex PCR; TCRdb stores just in-frame clones and leaves some out. Of approximately 1,100 clones in the sample, 80% were seen once. The specimen comprised ileum tissue, sampled 7 days after intestinal transplantation. These receptor sequences come from a human patient who received an intestinal transplant, so some T cells may come from the graft donor.

V and J are TRBV2 and TRBJ1-1; 11 positions match TRBD1. The germline V gene has CDR1 SNHLY and CDR2 FYNNEI. The CDR3 loop spans 18 amino acids. The V and J ends lost 6 bases and 1 base, in that order; junction bases with no gene match: 13. Here the CDR3 DNA reads TGTGCCAGCAGACTTAGAGGACAGGGGGCACGAAAGAACACTGAAGCTTTCTTT. Translation: CASRLRGQGARKNTEAFF.

This chain joins TRBV11-2 and TRBJ2-1; 13 bases agree with TRBD2. The germline gives CDR1 SGHAT, CDR2 FQNNGV. The V segment lost 4 bases and the J segment 7 bases; nucleotides outside the gene matches: 4. This CDR3 contains 15 residues. CDR3 sequence: CASSSGLAGVNEQFF. DNA of the CDR3: TGTGCCAGCAGCTCCGGACTAGCGGGGGTGAATGAGCAGTTCTTC.

The chain combines TRBV6-5 with TRBJ1-3; 8 nucleotides match TRBD1. The trim removed 5 bases at V and 5 bases at J, leaving 5 bases unmatched. The CDR3 is 14 amino acids. CDR1 and CDR2 from the germline V gene are MNHEY and SVGAGI. Here the CDR3 DNA reads TGTGCCAGCAGTCCTGGACAGGGACGAAACACCATATATTTT. It codes for CASSPGQGRNTIYF.

This chain uses TRBV5-1 with TRBJ1-4; no clear D gene. V shed 0 bases and J shed 7 bases, with 13 bases lying between them. Germline V gene data show CDR1 as SGHRS and CDR2 as YFSETQ. The CDR3 has 15 residues. This CDR3 reads CASSLEVGKGEKLFF. The CDR3 bases are TGCGCCAGCAGCTTGGAGGTGGGGAAGGGTGAAAAACTGTTTTTT.

This sequence joins TRBV10-1 and TRBJ2-3; maybe TRBD2 (6 bases). The V gene lost 2 bases and the J gene lost 1 base, with 13 bases spanning the gap. The germline CDR1 and CDR2 sequences are WNHNN and SYGVQD (reference sequence). The CDR3 is made up of 16 amino acids. The DNA for the CDR3 is TGCGCCAGCAGTGAGCTTGCGGGACGGGGCACAGATACGCAGTATTTT. Translation gives CASSELAGRGTDTQYF.

V usage is TRBV7-6 and J usage is TRBJ1-1, with D maybe TRBD1 (5 bases). CDR3 length equals 14 residues. Germline loops: CDR1 SGHVS, CDR2 FNYEAQ. Trimming took off 10 bases at V and 2 bases at J, with 17 bases between the two ends. As DNA, the CDR3 is TGTGCCACCTCAGTTGGGGGTGTTAACACTGAAGCTTTCTTT. It specifies CATSVGGVNTEAFF.

The chain couples TRBV4-1 to TRBJ2-1; D not certain. CDR3 size: 16 residues. V was shortened by 2 bases and J by 2 bases, with 13 bases between the two germline ends. CDR1 is MGHRA, CDR2 YSYEKL, per germline. In DNA form, the CDR3 reads TGCGCCAGCAGCCAACCGAAGGTTAGTCCCTACAATGAGCAGTTCTTC. This encodes CASSQPKVSPYNEQFF.

The V gene is TRBV7-2, the J gene TRBJ2-3, with 9 bases that match TRBD1. The J segment lost 1 base and the V segment lost 5 bases, leaving 4 bases of the junction unmatched. There are 15 residues in the CDR3. CDR1 SGHTA and CDR2 FQGNSA come from the germline V gene. CDR3 sequence reads: CASSRRDRGTDTQYF. The DNA for the CDR3 is TGTGCCAGCAGCCGCCGGGACAGGGGCACAGATACGCAGTATTTT.

Only a few counts were recorded for this clone. The chain carries TRBV7-2 and TRBJ1-3; D gene ambiguous. Trimming took 5 bases from V and 4 from J, leaving 15 bases between them. Germline loops: CDR1 SGHTA, CDR2 FQGNSA. The CDR3 length is 15 residues. This CDR3 is CASSTLSGIGNTIYF. The CDR3 coding sequence is TGTGCCAGCAGCACCCTTAGTGGGATCGGAAACACCATATATTTT.

Concerning this clone: The sample holds other DNA sequences that translate to the same CDR3. V is TRBV6-1 and J is TRBJ2-1, with TRBD2 identical over 8 bases. Looked up from germline, CDR1 is MNHNS and CDR2 is SASEGT. V was clipped by 5 bases and J by 5 bases; unmatched bases: 8. The CDR3 consists of 15 residues. CDR3 amino acids: CASSPSGGPNNEQFF. In DNA form, the CDR3 reads TGTGCCAGCAGTCCGAGCGGGGGCCCCAACAATGAGCAGTTCTTC.

V and J are TRBV4-1 and TRBJ1-6, with 9 bases matching TRBD1. The CDR3 length is 15 residues. The J segment lost 10 bases and the V segment lost 4 bases, leaving 8 bases of the junction unmatched. Germline loops: CDR1 MGHRA, CDR2 YSYEKL. The CDR3 reads CASSLYRDRESPLHF. Written as DNA, the CDR3 is TGCGCCAGCAGCCTATACCGGGACAGGGAATCACCCCTCCACTTT.